This T cell receptor beta chain was identified during a study of cytomegalovirus exposure and HLA in healthy donors. Study results and limitations: The number of N-insertions in an Asian-associated ancestry cluster was reportedly below the roughly 670-donor mean in a later analysis.

To note about this clone: Its antigen remains unidentified.

Amplification used 60 Vbeta primers and 13 Jbeta primers. The table came from immunoSEQ multiplex PCR; TCRdb's copy has only in-frame clones and leaves some out. The sample holds fewer than 200,000 clones. Germline CDR1 and CDR2: LNHDA and SQIVND (reference sequence). CDR3 length: 13 residues. V lost 3 bases to trimming and J lost 1 base, with 6 bases between them. The sample consisted of PBMCs. The receptor was isolated from a man aged 25 to 45 in good health and CMV-seronegative. The rearrangement links TRBV19 to TRBJ2-5, with D perhaps TRBD1 (5 bases). CDR3: CASSIGAQETQYF. In nucleotides, the CDR3 is TGTGCCAGTAGTATTGGGGCCCAAGAGACCCAGTACTTC.